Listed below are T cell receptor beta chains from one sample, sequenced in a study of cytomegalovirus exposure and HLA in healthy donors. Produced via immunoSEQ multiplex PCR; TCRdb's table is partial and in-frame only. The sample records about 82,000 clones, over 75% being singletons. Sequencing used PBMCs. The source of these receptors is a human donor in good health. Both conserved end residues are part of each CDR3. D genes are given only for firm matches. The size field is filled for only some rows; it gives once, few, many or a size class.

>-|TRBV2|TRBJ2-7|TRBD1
TGTGCCAGCACTAGGACAGGCGACCCCTCCTACGAGCAGTACTTC
CASTRTGDPSYEQYF
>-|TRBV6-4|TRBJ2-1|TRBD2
TGTGCCAGCTCGGGGACTAGTTTATCTGAGCAGTTCTTC
CASSGTSLSEQFF
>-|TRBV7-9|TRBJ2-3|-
TGTGCCCTTTGGAGTAGCCGCGCTAGCACAGATACGCAGTATTTT
CALWSSRASTDTQYF
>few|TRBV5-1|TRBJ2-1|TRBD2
TGCGCCAGCAGCTTGGGACCCGGGAGGGCCTACAATGAGCAGTTCTTC
CASSLGPGRAYNEQFF
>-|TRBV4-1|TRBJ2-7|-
TGCGCCAGCAGCCAAGACCCCGGGAGTCGCTCCTACGAGCAGTACTTC
CASSQDPGSRSYEQYF
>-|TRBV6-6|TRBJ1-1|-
TGTGCCAGCAGTACAGGGCCCACTGAAGCTTTCTTT
CASSTGPTEAFF
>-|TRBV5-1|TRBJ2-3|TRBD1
TGCGCCAGCAGCTTGATCCAGGGGGGCACAGATACGCAGTATTTT
CASSLIQGGTDTQYF
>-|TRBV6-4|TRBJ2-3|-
TGTGCCAGCAGTGACTCCTCTATAAAAATACTAAATCCTCGGCAGTATTTT
CASSDSSIKILNPRQYF
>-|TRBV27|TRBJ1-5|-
TGTGCCAGCAGTTTTTCCGGGGGGGCACAGCCCCAGCATTTT
CASSFSGGAQPQHF
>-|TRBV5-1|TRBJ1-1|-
TGCGCCAGCAGCCCGCGGGGGGCGCAGGGCACTGAAGCTTTCTTT
CASSPRGAQGTEAFF
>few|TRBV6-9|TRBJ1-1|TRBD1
TGTGCCAGCAGTTATGGACAGGGTGAAGCTTTCTTT
CASSYGQGEAFF
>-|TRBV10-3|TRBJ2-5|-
TGTGCCATCAGTGCCTCGGGTAGCGGAGAGACCCAGTACTTC
CAISASGSGETQYF
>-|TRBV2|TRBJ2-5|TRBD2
TGTGCCAGCAGACCGGGACTAGCGTACGAGACCCAGTACTTC
CASRPGLAYETQYF
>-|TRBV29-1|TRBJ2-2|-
TGCAGCGTTTCCGGGACAACGATAGGGGAGCTGTTTTTT
CSVSGTTIGELFF
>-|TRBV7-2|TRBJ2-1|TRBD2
TGTGCCAGCAGCAACCGGGAGGGGTCCAATGAGCAGTTCTTC
CASSNREGSNEQFF
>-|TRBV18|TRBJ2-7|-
TGTGCCAGCTCACCGCTACGCCCAACCTACGAGCAGTACTTC
CASSPLRPTYEQYF
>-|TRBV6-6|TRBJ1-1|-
TGTGCCAGCAGTTACGGGAGGGCCGGCACTGAAGCTTTCTTT
CASSYGRAGTEAFF
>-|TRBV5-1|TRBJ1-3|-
TGCGCCAGCAGCTTGGGGACAGAGTCTGGAAACACCATATATTTT
CASSLGTESGNTIYF
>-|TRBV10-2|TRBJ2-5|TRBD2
TGCGCCAGCAGTGTTGCGGGGGGATCTCAAGAGACCCAGTACTTC
CASSVAGGSQETQYF
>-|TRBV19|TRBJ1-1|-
TGTGCCAGTAGTACAGGTTCAGTTTACACTGAAGCTTTCTTT
CASSTGSVYTEAFF
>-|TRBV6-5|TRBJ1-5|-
TGTGCCACCAGGGCGGGGTTGGCACAGCCCCAGCATTTT
CATRAGLAQPQHF
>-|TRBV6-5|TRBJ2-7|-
TGTGCCAGCAGTTACTCGTGGGGGCGATTAGCGTACGAGCAGTACTTC
CASSYSWGRLAYEQYF
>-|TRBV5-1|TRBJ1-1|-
TGCGCCAGCAGCCCAGAGGGTAGGACTGAAGCTTTCTTT
CASSPEGRTEAFF
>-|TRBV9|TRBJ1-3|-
TGTGCCAGCACCCCGTACCAGGCGAGCTCTGGAAACACCATATATTTT
CASTPYQASSGNTIYF